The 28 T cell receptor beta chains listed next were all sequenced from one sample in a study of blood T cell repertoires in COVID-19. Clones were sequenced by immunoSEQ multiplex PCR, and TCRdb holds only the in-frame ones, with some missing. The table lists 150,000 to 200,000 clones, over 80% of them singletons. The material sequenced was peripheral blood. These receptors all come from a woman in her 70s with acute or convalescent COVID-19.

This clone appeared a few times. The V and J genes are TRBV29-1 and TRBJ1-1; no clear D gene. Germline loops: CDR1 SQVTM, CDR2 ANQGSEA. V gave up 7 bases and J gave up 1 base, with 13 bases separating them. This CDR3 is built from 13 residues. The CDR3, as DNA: TGCAGCGCGACGGGAAACGCGAACACTGAAGCTTTCTTT. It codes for CSATGNANTEAFF.

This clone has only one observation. The CDR3 coding sequence is TGTGCCACCAGCAGAGTTCTAGACGAGCAGTACTTC. Its translation: CATSRVLDEQYF. This sequence joins TRBV15 and TRBJ2-7; D is unclear. CDR3 size: 12 residues. V was shortened by 1 base and J by 5 bases, with 6 bases between the two germline ends. CDR1 is LNHNV and CDR2 is YYDKDF in the germline V gene (reference sequence).

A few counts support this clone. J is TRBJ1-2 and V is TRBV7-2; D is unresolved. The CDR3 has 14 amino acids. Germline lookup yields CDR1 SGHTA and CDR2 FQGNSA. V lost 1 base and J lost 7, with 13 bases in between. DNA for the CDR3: TGTGCCAGCAGCTTAGTGAGGGATTCGCGTGGCTACACCTTC. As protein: CASSLVRDSRGYTF.

CDR3 nucleotides: TGTGCCAGCAGTCCAATCGGGGACTCAGACTATGGCTACACCTTC. Translated, it gives CASSPIGDSDYGYTF. The V call is TRBV27, the J call TRBJ1-2; weak D call: TRBD1 (5 bases). The CDR3 has 15 amino acids. Germline values: CDR1 MNHEY, CDR2 SMNVEV (reference sequence). With 5 bases removed from V and 3 bases from J, the gap between germline ends came to 16 bases.

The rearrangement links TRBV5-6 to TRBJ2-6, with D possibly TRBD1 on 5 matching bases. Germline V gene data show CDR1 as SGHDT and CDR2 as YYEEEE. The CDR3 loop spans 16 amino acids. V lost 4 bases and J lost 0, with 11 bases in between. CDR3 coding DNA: TGTGCCAGCAGCCCCACTGACAGCTCTGGGGCCAACGTCCTGACTTTC. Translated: CASSPTDSSGANVLTF.

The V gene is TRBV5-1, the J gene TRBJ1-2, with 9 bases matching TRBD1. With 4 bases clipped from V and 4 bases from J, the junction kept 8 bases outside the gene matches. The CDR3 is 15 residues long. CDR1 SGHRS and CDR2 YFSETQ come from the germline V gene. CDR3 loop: CASSLRDRVSYGYTF. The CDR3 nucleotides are TGCGCCAGCAGCCTGCGGGACAGGGTGAGCTATGGCTACACCTTC.

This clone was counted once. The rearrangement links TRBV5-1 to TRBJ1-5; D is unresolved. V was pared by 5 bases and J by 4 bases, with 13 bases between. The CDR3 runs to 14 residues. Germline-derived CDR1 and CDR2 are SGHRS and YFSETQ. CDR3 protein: CASREEGGNQPQHF. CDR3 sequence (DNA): TGCGCCAGCAGAGAGGAGGGAGGGAATCAGCCCCAGCATTTT. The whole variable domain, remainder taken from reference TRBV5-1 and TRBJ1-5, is KAGVTQTPRYLIKTRGQQVTLSCSPISGHRSVSWYQQTPGQGLQFLFEYFSETQRNKGNFPGRFSGRQFSNSRSEMNVSTLELGDSALYLCASREEGGNQPQHFGDGTRLSIL.

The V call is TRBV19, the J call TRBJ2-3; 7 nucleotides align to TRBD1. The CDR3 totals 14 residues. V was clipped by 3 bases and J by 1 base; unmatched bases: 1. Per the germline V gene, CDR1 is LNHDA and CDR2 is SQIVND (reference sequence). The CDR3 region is CASSIGTGTDTQYF. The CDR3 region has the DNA TGTGCCAGTAGTATTGGGACAGGCACAGATACGCAGTATTTT.

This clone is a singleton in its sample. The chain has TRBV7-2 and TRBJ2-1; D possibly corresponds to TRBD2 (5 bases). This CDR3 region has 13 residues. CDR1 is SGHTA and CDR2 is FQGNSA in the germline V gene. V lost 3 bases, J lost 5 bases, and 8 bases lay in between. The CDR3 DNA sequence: TGTGCCAGCAGCTTGGACTGGGACAATGAGCAGTTCTTC. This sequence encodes CASSLDWDNEQFF.

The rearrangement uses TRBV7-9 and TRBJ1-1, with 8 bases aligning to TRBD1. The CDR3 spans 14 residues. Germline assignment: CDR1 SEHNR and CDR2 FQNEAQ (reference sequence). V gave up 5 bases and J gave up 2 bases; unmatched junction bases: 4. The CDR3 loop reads CASSTDRANTEAFF. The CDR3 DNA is TGTGCCAGCAGCACGGACAGGGCAAACACTGAAGCTTTCTTT.

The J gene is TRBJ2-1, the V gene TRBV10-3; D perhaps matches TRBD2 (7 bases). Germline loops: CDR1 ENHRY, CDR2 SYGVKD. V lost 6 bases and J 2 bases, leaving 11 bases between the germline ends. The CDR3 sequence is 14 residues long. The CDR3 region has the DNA TGTGCCATCAGGGGGGAGGGGGCCTACAATGAGCAGTTCTTC. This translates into CAIRGEGAYNEQFF.

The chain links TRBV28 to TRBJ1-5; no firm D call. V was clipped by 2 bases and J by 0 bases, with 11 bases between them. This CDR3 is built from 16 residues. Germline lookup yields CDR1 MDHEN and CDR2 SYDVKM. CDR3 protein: CASSLLGGLSNQPQHF. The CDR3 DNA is TGTGCCAGCAGTTTACTCGGCGGACTTAGCAATCAGCCCCAGCATTTT.

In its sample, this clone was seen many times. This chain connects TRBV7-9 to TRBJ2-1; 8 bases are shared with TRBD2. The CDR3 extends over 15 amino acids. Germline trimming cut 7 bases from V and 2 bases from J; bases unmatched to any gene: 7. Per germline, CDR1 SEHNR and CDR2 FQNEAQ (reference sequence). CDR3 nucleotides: TGTGCCAGCAAAACTACGGGGGGGCCCTACAATGAGCAGTTCTTC. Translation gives CASKTTGGPYNEQFF.

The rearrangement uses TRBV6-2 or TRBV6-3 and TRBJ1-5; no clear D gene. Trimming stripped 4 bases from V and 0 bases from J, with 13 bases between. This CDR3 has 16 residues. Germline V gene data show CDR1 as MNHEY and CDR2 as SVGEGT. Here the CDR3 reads CASSSGGDRSNQPQHF. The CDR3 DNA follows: TGTGCCAGCAGTTCGGGCGGGGATCGTAGCAATCAGCCCCAGCATTTT.

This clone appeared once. The CDR3 loop reads CASSPVGDRSRQYF. CDR3 DNA sequence: TGCGCCAGCAGCCCCGTTGGGGACAGGTCCCGCCAGTACTTC. This chain connects TRBV4-3 to TRBJ2-7; TRBD1 agrees at 8 bases. Germline assignment: CDR1 LGHNA and CDR2 YSLEER. J was trimmed by 10 bases and V by 4 bases; bases with no gene match: 12. CDR3 length equals 14 residues.

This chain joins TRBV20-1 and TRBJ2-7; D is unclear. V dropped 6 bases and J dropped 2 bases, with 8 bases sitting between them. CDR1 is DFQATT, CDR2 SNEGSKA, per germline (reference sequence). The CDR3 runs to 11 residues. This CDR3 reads CSAPRAYEQYF. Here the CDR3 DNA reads TGCAGTGCCCCTCGGGCCTACGAGCAGTACTTC.

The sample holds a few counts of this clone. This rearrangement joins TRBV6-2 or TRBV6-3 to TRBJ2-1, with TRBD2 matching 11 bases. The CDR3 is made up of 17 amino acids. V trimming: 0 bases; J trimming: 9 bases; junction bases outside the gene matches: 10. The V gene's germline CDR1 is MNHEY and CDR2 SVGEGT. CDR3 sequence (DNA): TGTGCCAGCAGTTACTCGTTAGCGGGGGGGCCTCGAGGTGAGCAGTTCTTC. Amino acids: CASSYSLAGGPRGEQFF.

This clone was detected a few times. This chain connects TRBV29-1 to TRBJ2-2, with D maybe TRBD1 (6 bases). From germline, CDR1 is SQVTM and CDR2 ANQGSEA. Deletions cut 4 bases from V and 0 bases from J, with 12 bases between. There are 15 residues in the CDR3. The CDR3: CSVARTVANTGELFF. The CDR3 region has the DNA TGCAGCGTTGCTCGGACAGTCGCGAACACCGGGGAGCTGTTTTTT.

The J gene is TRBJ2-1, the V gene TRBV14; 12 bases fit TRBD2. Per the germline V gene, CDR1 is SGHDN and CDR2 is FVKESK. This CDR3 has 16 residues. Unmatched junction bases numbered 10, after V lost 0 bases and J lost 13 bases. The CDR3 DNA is TGTGCCAGCAGCCAAGAAATTCTGACTAGCGGGGGACCTCAGTTCTTC. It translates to CASSQEILTSGGPQFF.

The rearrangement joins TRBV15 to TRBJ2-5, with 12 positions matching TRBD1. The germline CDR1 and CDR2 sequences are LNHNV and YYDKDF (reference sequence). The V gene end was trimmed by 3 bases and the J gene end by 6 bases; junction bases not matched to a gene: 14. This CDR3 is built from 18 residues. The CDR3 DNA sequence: TGTGCCACCAGCAGGCCGGACCAAGGGACAGGGGGCGGGAAGACCCAGTACTTC. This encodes CATSRPDQGTGGGKTQYF.

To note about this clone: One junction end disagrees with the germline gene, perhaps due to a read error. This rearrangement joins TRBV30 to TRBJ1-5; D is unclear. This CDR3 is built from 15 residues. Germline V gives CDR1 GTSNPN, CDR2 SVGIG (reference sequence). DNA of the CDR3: TGTGCCTGGAGTGTAACCGGGTATAGCACTCAGCCCCAGCATTTT. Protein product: CAWSVTGYSTQPQHF.

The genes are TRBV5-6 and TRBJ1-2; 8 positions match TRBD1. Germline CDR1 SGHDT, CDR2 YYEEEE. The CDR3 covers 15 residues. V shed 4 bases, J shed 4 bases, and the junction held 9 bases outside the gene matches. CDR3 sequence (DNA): TGTGCCAGCAGCGGAGGGGGCAGGGGGCCCTATGGCTACACCTTC. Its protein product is CASSGGGRGPYGYTF. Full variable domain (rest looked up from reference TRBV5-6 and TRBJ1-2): DAGVTQSPTHLIKTRGQQVTLRCSPKSGHDTVSWYQQALGQGPQFIFQYYEEEERQRGNFPDRFSGHQFPNYSSELNVNALLLGDSALYLCASSGGGRGPYGYTFGSGTRLTVV.

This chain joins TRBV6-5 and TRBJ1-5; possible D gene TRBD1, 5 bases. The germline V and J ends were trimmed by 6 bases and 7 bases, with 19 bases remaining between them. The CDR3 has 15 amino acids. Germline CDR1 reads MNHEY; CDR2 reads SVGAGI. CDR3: CASRKGWTQGQPQHF. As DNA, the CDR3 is TGTGCCAGCAGGAAGGGGTGGACCCAGGGCCAGCCCCAGCATTTT.

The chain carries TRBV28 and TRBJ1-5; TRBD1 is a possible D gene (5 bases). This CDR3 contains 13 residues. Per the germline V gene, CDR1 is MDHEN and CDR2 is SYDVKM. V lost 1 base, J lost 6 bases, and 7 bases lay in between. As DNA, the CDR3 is TGTGCCAGCAGTTTATACGGGGGTCAGCCCCAGCATTTT. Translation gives CASSLYGGQPQHF.

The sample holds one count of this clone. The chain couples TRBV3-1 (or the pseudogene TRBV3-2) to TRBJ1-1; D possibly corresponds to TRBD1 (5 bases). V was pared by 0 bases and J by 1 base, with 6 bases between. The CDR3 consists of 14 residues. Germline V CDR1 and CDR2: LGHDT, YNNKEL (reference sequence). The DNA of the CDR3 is TGTGCCAGCAGCCAAGATGGGGCGAACACTGAAGCTTTCTTT. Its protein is CASSQDGANTEAFF.

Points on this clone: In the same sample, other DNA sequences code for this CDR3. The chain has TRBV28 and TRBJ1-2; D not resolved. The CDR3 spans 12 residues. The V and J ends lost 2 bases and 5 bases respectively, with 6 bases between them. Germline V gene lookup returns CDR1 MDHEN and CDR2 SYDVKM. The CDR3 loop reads CASSLTGYGYTF. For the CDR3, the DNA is TGTGCCAGCAGTTTAACGGGGTATGGCTACACCTTC.

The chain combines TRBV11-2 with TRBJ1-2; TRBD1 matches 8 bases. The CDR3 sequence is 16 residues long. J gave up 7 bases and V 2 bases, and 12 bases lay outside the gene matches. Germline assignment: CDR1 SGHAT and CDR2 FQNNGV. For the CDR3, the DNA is TGTGCCAGCAGCTTACTCGGGACAGGTGATATCGGTGGCTACACCTTC. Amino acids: CASSLLGTGDIGGYTF.

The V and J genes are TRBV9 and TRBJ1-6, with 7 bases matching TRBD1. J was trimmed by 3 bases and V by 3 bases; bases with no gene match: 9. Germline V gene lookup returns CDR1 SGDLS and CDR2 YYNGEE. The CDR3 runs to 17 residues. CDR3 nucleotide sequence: TGTGCCAGCAGCGGACGACAGGGAGACCACTATAATTCACCCCTCCACTTT. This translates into CASSGRQGDHYNSPLHF.